The 9 T cell receptor beta chains below were found in one sample sequenced in a study of T cell responses to AZD1222 COVID-19 vaccine. The repertoire was sequenced with immunoSEQ multiplex PCR; TCRdb's copy has only in-frame clones and lacks some. The sample holds 90,000 to 150,000 clones; roughly 90% are singletons and the top ten take less than 4.5%. The specimen comprised peripheral blood, sampled on day 0 of AZD1222 vaccination. The receptors shown here come from an adult in good health.

J is TRBJ1-1 and V is TRBV6-5; TRBD1 matches 10 bases. Trimming removed 2 bases from V and 4 bases from J; junction bases left unmatched: 7. The CDR3 loop spans 16 amino acids. In germline, CDR1 is MNHEY, CDR2 SVGAGI. CDR3 nucleotides: TGTGCCAGCAGTTACCGGACAGGGGGAGGCGGCACTGAAGCTTTCTTT. As protein: CASSYRTGGGGTEAFF.

The rearrangement links TRBV10-2 to TRBJ1-2, with a possible D match to TRBD1 (5 bases). CDR3 length equals 12 residues. Trimming took 6 bases from V and 3 from J, leaving 8 bases between them. Germline V lookup: CDR1 WSHSY, CDR2 SAAADI. The CDR3 region has the DNA TGCGCCAGCAGGCGGGGCGACTATGGCTACACCTTC. Amino acids: CASRRGDYGYTF.

This chain connects TRBV5-5 to TRBJ1-4; TRBD1 aligns across 8 bases. The CDR3 has 15 residues. Germline assignment: CDR1 SGHKS and CDR2 YYEKEE (reference sequence). V lost 3 bases, J lost 7 bases, and 8 bases stayed unmatched. This CDR3 reads CASSSTGGRGEKLFF. CDR3 bases: TGTGCCAGCAGCTCCACAGGGGGTAGGGGTGAAAAACTGTTTTTT.

The chain combines TRBV5-6 with TRBJ1-1; no definite D call. The ends were cut back, 0 bases at V and 0 bases at J, with 0 bases in the middle. The CDR3 consists of 12 residues. Germline lookup yields CDR1 SGHDT and CDR2 YYEEEE. CDR3 DNA sequence: TGTGCCAGCAGCTTGGTGAACACTGAAGCTTTCTTT. It encodes CASSLVNTEAFF. Based on the CDR3 plus reference TRBV5-6 and TRBJ1-1, the full variable domain is DAGVTQSPTHLIKTRGQQVTLRCSPKSGHDTVSWYQQALGQGPQFIFQYYEEEERQRGNFPDRFSGHQFPNYSSELNVNALLLGDSALYLCASSLVNTEAFFGQGTRLTVV.

The V call is TRBV5-1, the J call TRBJ1-2, with 8 nucleotides matching TRBD1. CDR1 SGHRS and CDR2 YFSETQ come from the germline V gene. The CDR3 extends over 14 amino acids. V was pared by 0 bases and J by 7 bases, with 5 bases of the junction left unmatched. The CDR3 region is CASSLDPGGIGYTF. The CDR3 DNA reads TGCGCCAGCAGCTTGGACCCAGGGGGCATTGGCTACACCTTC.

The chain carries TRBV6-2 or TRBV6-3 and TRBJ2-5; no clear D gene. Germline-derived CDR1 and CDR2 are MNHEY and SVGEGT. The CDR3 runs 14 residues. The ends were cut back, 0 bases at V and 4 bases at J, with 9 bases in the middle. The DNA for the CDR3 is TGTGCCAGCAGTTACTCGATGAACGGAGAGACCCAGTACTTC. Its protein product is CASSYSMNGETQYF.

V is TRBV19 and J is TRBJ1-2; tentatively, D is TRBD1 (5 bases). V lost 0 bases, J lost 4 bases, and 12 bases lay in between. The germline V gene has CDR1 LNHDA and CDR2 SQIVND (reference sequence). There are 15 residues in the CDR3. CDR3: CASSIDHGTLYGYTF. CDR3 nucleotides: TGTGCCAGTAGTATAGATCATGGGACTCTCTATGGCTACACCTTC.

The rearrangement joins TRBV10-2 to TRBJ2-2; D may match TRBD1 or TRBD2 (6 bases each). The CDR3 loop spans 15 amino acids. Per the germline V gene, CDR1 is WSHSY and CDR2 is SAAADI. Between the trimmed V and J ends, which lost 7 bases and 2 bases, there was a span of 14 bases. The CDR3 is CASMRLGGNTGELFF. CDR3 nucleotide sequence: TGCGCCAGCATGAGATTGGGGGGCAACACCGGGGAGCTGTTTTTT.

As DNA, the CDR3 is TGTGCCAGCAGTTACACCCGCGACAGGGGTTCAGCAACTAATGAAAAACTGTTTTTT. It is translated as CASSYTRDRGSATNEKLFF. The chain is built from TRBV6-7 and TRBJ1-4; 8 nucleotides agree with TRBD1. TRBV6-7 is an open reading frame whose function is uncertain. With 2 bases clipped from V and 0 bases from J, the junction kept 11 bases outside the gene matches. CDR3 length: 19 residues.